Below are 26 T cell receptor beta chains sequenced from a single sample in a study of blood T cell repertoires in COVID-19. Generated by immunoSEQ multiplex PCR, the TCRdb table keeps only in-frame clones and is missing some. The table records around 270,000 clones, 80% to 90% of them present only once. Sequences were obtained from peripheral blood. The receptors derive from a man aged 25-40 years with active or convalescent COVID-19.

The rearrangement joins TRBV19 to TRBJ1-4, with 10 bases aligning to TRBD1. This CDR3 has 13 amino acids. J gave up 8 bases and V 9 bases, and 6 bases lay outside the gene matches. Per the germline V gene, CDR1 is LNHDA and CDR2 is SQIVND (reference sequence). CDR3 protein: CASTTGGFEKLFF. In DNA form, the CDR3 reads TGTGCCAGCACGACAGGGGGCTTCGAAAAACTGTTTTTT.

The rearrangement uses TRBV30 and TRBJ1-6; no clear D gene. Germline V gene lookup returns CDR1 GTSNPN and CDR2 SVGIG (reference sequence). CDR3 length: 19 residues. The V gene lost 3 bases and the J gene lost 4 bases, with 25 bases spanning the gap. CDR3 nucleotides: TGTGCCTGGAGAAGAGGTGTTTATCGGGGAAGAATTTATAATTCACCCCTCCACTTT. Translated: CAWRRGVYRGRIYNSPLHF. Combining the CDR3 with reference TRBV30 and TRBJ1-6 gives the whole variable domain SQTIHQWPATLVQPVGSPLSLECTVEGTSNPNLYWYRQAAGRGLQLLFYSVGIGQISSEVPQNLSASRPQDRQFILSSKKLLLSDSGFYLCAWRRGVYRGRIYNSPLHFGNGTRLTVT.

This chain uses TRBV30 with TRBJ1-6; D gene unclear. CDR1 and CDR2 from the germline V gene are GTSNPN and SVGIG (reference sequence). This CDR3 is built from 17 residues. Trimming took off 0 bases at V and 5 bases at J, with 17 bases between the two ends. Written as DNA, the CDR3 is TGTGCCTGGAGTGTACTTCGTGTTTCCGAAAATAATTCACCCCTCCACTTT. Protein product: CAWSVLRVSENNSPLHF.

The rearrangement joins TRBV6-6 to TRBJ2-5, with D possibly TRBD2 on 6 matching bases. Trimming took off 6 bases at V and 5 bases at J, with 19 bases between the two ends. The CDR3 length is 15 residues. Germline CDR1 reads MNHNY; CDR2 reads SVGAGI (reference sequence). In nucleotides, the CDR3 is TGTGCCAGCAGCCCGGGACTCGCTATGGGGGAGACCCAGTACTTC. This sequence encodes CASSPGLAMGETQYF.

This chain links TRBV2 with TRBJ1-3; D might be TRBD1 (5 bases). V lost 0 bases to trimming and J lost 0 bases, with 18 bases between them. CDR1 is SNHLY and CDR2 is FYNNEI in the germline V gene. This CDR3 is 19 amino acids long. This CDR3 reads CASSEALNRQIISGNTIYF. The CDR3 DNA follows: TGTGCCAGCAGTGAAGCGCTTAACCGACAGATTATCTCTGGAAACACCATATATTTT.

The CDR3 reads CASSAGGPTEAFF. In nucleotides, the CDR3 is TGCGCCAGCAGTGCGGGAGGGCCCACTGAAGCTTTCTTT. This chain connects TRBV10-1 to TRBJ1-1; D is unresolved. Germline loops: CDR1 WNHNN, CDR2 SYGVQD (reference sequence). Trimming cost V 4 bases and J 4 bases, with 10 bases left between them. The CDR3 is 13 residues long.

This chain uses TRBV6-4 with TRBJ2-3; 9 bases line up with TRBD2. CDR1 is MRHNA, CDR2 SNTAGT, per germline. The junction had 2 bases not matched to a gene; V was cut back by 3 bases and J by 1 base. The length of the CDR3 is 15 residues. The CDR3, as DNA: TGTGCCAGCAGTGAAAAGCGGGGGGGCACAGATACGCAGTATTTT. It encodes CASSEKRGGTDTQYF.

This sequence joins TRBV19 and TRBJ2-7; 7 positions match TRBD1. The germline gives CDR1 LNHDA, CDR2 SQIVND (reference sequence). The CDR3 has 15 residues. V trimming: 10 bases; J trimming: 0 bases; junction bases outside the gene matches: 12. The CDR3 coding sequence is TGTGCCACCCAAGGGGGCAGTGGCTCCTCCTACGAGCAGTACTTC. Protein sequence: CATQGGSGSSYEQYF.

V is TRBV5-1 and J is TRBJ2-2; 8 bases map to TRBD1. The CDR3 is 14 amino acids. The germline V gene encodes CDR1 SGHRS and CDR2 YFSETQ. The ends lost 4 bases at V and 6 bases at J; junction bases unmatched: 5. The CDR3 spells CASSGGQGAGELFF. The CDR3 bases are TGCGCCAGCAGCGGTGGACAGGGAGCCGGGGAGCTGTTTTTT.

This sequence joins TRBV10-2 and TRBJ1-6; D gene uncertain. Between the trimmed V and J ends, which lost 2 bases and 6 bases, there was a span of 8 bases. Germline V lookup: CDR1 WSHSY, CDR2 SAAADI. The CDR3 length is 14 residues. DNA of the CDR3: TGCGCCAGCAGTGAGGGACTGATTAATTCACCCCTCCACTTT. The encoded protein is CASSEGLINSPLHF.

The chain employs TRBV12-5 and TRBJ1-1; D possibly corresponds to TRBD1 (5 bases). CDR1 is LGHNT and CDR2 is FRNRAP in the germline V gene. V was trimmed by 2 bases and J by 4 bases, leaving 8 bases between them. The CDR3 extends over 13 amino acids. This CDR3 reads CASGLRGGTEAFF. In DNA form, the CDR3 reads TGTGCTAGTGGTTTGCGGGGGGGCACTGAAGCTTTCTTT.

The CDR3 loop is CASSSQGAGDNEQFF. CDR3 nucleotide sequence: TGTGCCAGCAGCTCTCAGGGGGCCGGGGACAATGAGCAGTTCTTC. This chain uses TRBV5-6 with TRBJ2-1; 8 bases line up with TRBD1. The germline V gene has CDR1 SGHDT and CDR2 YYEEEE. This CDR3 has 15 amino acids. The V gene end was trimmed by 3 bases and the J gene end by 5 bases; junction bases not matched to a gene: 7. The full variable domain, rest sourced from reference TRBV5-6 and TRBJ2-1, is DAGVTQSPTHLIKTRGQQVTLRCSPKSGHDTVSWYQQALGQGPQFIFQYYEEEERQRGNFPDRFSGHQFPNYSSELNVNALLLGDSALYLCASSSQGAGDNEQFFGPGTRLTVL.

CDR3 bases: TGTGCCAGTAGTACCGGGAGTAGCGCAGATACGCAGTATTTT. Protein: CASSTGSSADTQYF. The genes are TRBV19 and TRBJ2-3, with D tentatively TRBD2 (6 bases). The CDR3 is 14 amino acids. Germline V gives CDR1 LNHDA, CDR2 SQIVND (reference sequence). V lost 4 bases and J 4 bases, leaving 12 bases between the germline ends. The whole variable domain, remainder taken from reference TRBV19 and TRBJ2-3, is DGGITQSPKYLFRKEGQNVTLSCEQNLNHDAMYWYRQDPGQGLRLIYYSQIVNDFQKGDIAEGYSVSREKKESFPLTVTSAQKNPTAFYLCASSTGSSADTQYFGPGTRLTVL.

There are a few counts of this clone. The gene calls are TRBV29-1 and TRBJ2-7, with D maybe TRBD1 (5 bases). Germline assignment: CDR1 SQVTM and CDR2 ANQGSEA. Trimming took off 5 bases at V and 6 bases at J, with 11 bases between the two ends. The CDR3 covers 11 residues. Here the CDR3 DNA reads TGCAGCGTTTGGGGCTTAGGCGAGCAGTACTTC. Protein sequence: CSVWGLGEQYF.

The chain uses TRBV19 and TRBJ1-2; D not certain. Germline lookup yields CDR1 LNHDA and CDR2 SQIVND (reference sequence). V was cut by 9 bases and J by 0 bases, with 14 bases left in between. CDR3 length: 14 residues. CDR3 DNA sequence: TGTGCCAGCAACCGCGGCGGCGCTAACTATGGCTACACCTTC. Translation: CASNRGGANYGYTF. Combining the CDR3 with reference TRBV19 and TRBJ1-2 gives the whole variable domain DGGITQSPKYLFRKEGQNVTLSCEQNLNHDAMYWYRQDPGQGLRLIYYSQIVNDFQKGDIAEGYSVSREKKESFPLTVTSAQKNPTAFYLCASNRGGANYGYTFGSGTRLTVV.

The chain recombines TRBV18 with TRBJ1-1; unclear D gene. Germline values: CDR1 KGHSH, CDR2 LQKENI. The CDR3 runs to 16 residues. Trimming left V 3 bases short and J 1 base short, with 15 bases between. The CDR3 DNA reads TGTGCCAGCTCACCCGAGAGGTCACCCCAGAACACTGAAGCTTTCTTT. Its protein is CASSPERSPQNTEAFF.

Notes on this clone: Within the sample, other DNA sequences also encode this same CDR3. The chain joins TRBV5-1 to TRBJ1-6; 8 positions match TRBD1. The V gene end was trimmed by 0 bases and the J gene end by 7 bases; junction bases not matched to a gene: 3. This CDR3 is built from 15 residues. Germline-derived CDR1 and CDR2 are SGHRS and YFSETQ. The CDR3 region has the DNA TGCGCCAGCAGCTTGGATGGACAGGGCAATTCACCCCTCCACTTT. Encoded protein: CASSLDGQGNSPLHF.

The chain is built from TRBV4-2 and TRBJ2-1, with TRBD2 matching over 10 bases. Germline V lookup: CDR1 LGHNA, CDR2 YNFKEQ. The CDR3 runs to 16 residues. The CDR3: CPTSQEASGGGNEQFF. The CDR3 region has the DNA TGTCCCACCAGCCAAGAGGCAAGCGGGGGGGGGAATGAGCAGTTCTTC.

CDR3 in amino acids: CAWRPPSLAGAQETQYF. Here the CDR3 DNA reads TGTGCCTGGAGACCCCCCTCCCTAGCGGGGGCACAAGAGACCCAGTACTTC. This rearrangement joins TRBV30 to TRBJ2-5; 10 nucleotides line up with TRBD2. The V gene end was trimmed by 3 bases and the J gene end by 2 bases; junction bases not matched to a gene: 12. CDR3 length equals 17 residues. Germline lookup yields CDR1 GTSNPN and CDR2 SVGIG (reference sequence).

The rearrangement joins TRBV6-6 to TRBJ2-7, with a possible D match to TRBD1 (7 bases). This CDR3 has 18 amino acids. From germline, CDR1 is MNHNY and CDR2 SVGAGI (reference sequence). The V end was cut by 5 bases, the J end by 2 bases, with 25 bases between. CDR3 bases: TGTGCCAGCAGTCCGATCAACCCGAGACAGGGAGGAACCTACGAGCAGTACTTC. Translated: CASSPINPRQGGTYEQYF.

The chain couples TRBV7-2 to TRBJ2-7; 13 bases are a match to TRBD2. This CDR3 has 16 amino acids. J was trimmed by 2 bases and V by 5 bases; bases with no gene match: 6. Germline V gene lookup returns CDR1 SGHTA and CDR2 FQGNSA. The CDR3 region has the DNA TGTGCCAGCAGCACCCAAGGGACTAGCGGGGCCTACGAGCAGTACTTC. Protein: CASSTQGTSGAYEQYF.

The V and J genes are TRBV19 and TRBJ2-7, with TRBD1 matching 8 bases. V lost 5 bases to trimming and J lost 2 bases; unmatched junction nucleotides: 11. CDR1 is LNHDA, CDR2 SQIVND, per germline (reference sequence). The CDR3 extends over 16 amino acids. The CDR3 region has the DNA TGTGCCAGTAGTGCTTCCGGGGGACAGGTGACCTACGAGCAGTACTTC. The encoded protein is CASSASGGQVTYEQYF.

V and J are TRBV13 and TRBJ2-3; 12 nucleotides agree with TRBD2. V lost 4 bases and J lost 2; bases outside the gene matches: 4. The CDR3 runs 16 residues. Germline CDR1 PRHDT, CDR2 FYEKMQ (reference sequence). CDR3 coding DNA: TGTGCCAGCAGCTCGGGACTAGCGGGCCTCACAGATACGCAGTATTTT. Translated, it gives CASSSGLAGLTDTQYF.

The CDR3 nucleotides read TGCACCAGCAGCCAAGATGCAGGGGAGTCTGGAAACACCATATATTTT. It codes for CTSSQDAGESGNTIYF. The chain employs TRBV1 and TRBJ1-3; no DNA check was done on the table's D call, TRBD1. TRBV1 is deemed a pseudogene. The CDR3 loop spans 16 amino acids.

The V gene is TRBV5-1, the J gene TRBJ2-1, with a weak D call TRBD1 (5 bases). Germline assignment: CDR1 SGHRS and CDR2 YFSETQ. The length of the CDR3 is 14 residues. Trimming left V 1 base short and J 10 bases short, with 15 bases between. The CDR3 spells CASSLRQTPSEQFF. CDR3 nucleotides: TGCGCCAGCAGCTTGAGACAGACCCCCAGCGAGCAGTTCTTC.

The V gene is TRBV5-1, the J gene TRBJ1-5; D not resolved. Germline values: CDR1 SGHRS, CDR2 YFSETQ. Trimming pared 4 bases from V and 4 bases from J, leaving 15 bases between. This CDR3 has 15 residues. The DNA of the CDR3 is TGCGCCAGCAGCCAGACGGGTTCTAGTAATCAGCCCCAGCATTTT. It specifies CASSQTGSSNQPQHF.